These 10 T cell receptor beta chains share one sample of origin, sequenced in a study of blood T cell repertoires in COVID-19. TCRdb's table, derived via immunoSEQ multiplex PCR, lists solely in-frame clones and lacks some. The sample lists roughly 92,000 clones, 80% to 90% occurring once. Sequencing input: peripheral blood. The origin of the receptors is a woman older than 75 with acute or convalescent COVID-19.

This clone was picked up one time. V and J are TRBV29-1 and TRBJ1-1, with D uncertain. Deletions cut 6 bases from V and 4 bases from J, with 15 bases between. The CDR3 contains 13 residues. Per germline, CDR1 SQVTM and CDR2 ANQGSEA. The CDR3 reads CSVQSGALTEAFF. The CDR3 nucleotides are TGCAGCGTCCAATCGGGTGCTCTCACTGAAGCTTTCTTT.

This clone showed up just a few times. This sequence joins TRBV28 and TRBJ1-3; maybe TRBD1 (6 bases). The length of the CDR3 is 16 residues. Germline-derived CDR1 and CDR2 are MDHEN and SYDVKM. V was cut by 6 bases and J by 0 bases, with 15 bases left in between. The CDR3 DNA is TGTGCCAGCAGGCTGGGGGGGCAGAGCTCTGGAAACACCATATATTTT. Its translation is CASRLGGQSSGNTIYF.

The chain is built from TRBV19 and TRBJ1-2, with TRBD1 matching over 7 bases. J lost 5 bases, V lost 1 base, and 7 bases had no gene match. Germline assignment: CDR1 LNHDA and CDR2 SQIVND (reference sequence). The CDR3 is 15 residues long. Here the CDR3 reads CASSIVSGTDYGYTF. The CDR3 nucleotides are TGTGCCAGTAGTATAGTTTCCGGGACAGATTATGGCTACACCTTC.

The chain has TRBV4-2 and TRBJ1-2; TRBD1 matches at 8 bases. The germline gives CDR1 LGHNA, CDR2 YNFKEQ. This CDR3 has 16 amino acids. Trimming at V came to 4 bases and at J to 2 bases, leaving 9 bases not matched to a gene. The CDR3 sequence: CASSLPGQERNYGYTF. The CDR3 coding sequence is TGTGCCAGCAGCCTACCGGGACAGGAAAGAAACTATGGCTACACCTTC.

The chain has TRBV13 and TRBJ2-3; 9 bases are shared with TRBD2. Germline values: CDR1 PRHDT, CDR2 FYEKMQ (reference sequence). The CDR3 has 16 amino acids. Trimming at V came to 4 bases and at J to 1 base, leaving 6 bases not matched to a gene. CDR3 amino acids: CASSSNSGGRTDTQYF. The CDR3 DNA reads as TGTGCCAGCAGCTCGAATAGCGGGGGCCGCACAGATACGCAGTATTTT.

The V gene is TRBV20-1, the J gene TRBJ2-2; TRBD2 matches at 10 bases. In germline, CDR1 is DFQATT, CDR2 SNEGSKA (reference sequence). This CDR3 has 16 residues. With 3 bases clipped from V and 7 bases from J, the junction kept 11 bases outside the gene matches. The CDR3 protein is CSASRSSGGQIGELFF. Written as DNA, the CDR3 is TGCAGTGCTAGTCGGTCTAGCGGGGGTCAGATCGGGGAGCTGTTTTTT.

The gene calls are TRBV7-2 and TRBJ1-1, with D unclear. This CDR3 has 13 residues. V lost 3 bases and J lost 8, with 13 bases in between. CDR1 is SGHTA and CDR2 is FQGNSA in the germline V gene. This CDR3 reads CASSFYTEPEAFF. The CDR3 DNA follows: TGTGCCAGCAGCTTCTACACGGAGCCGGAAGCTTTCTTT.

The gene calls are TRBV5-1 and TRBJ1-2, with 8 bases identical to TRBD1. The trim removed 7 bases at V and 8 bases at J, leaving 10 bases unmatched. The CDR3 extends over 13 amino acids. Germline V lookup: CDR1 SGHRS, CDR2 YFSETQ. The CDR3 coding sequence is TGCGCCAGCGGACCCGGGACAGGATTCGGCTACACCTTC. This sequence encodes CASGPGTGFGYTF.

As DNA, the CDR3 is TGTGCCAGCAGTACACAGCGGGAGGGCCTTAGTGAGCAGTTCTTC. Encoded protein: CASSTQREGLSEQFF. The chain couples TRBV27 to TRBJ2-1; 10 bases align to TRBD2. Looked up from germline, CDR1 is MNHEY and CDR2 is SMNVEV (reference sequence). The CDR3 totals 15 residues. J lost 9 bases, V lost 5 bases, and 10 bases had no gene match.

This clone occurred a few times. V and J are TRBV10-3 and TRBJ1-1; D uncertain. Trimming shortened V by 3 bases and J by 1 base, and 9 bases separated the two germline ends. In germline, CDR1 is ENHRY, CDR2 SYGVKD. This CDR3 contains 14 residues. For the CDR3, the DNA is TGTGCCATCAGTGAAGGGAGGGAGAACACTGAAGCTTTCTTT. Its protein product is CAISEGRENTEAFF.